The clone carrying this TCR beta chain was recorded once. The target antigen is unknown. Clones were read by immunoSEQ multiplex PCR, and TCRdb kept only the in-frame ones, dropping some. The table shows roughly 40,000 clones, with roughly nine tenths occurring only once. The length of the CDR3 is 17 residues. V lost 4 bases and J lost 7; bases outside the gene matches: 8. Germline CDR1 and CDR2: MNHNS and SASEGT. The sample belongs to a study of graft-versus-host responses after intestinal transplantation. Study-wide points: The study found high graft-versus-host to host-versus-graft clonal ratios in allografts of patients with graft-donor T cell macrochimerism.

V usage is TRBV6-1 and J usage is TRBJ2-1; 15 bases agree with TRBD2. The receptor comes from a human patient who received an intestinal transplant, so some T cells may come from the graft donor. The sequences come from PBMCs, collected just under 270 days after transplant. The CDR3 region has the DNA TGTGCCAGCAGTGGAAGGACTAGCGGGGGGGCCGGGAATGAGCAGTTCTTC. This translates into CASSGRTSGGAGNEQFF.